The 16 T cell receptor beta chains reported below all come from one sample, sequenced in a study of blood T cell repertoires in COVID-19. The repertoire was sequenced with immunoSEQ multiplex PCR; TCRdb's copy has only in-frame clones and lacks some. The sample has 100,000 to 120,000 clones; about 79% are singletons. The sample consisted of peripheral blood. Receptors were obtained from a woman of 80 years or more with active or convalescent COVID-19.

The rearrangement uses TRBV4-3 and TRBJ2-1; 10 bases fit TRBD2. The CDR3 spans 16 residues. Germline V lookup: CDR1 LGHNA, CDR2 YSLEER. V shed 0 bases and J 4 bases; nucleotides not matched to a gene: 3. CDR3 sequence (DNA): TGCGCCAGCAGCCAAGATAGGACTAGCGGTTACAATGAGCAGTTCTTC. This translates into CASSQDRTSGYNEQFF.

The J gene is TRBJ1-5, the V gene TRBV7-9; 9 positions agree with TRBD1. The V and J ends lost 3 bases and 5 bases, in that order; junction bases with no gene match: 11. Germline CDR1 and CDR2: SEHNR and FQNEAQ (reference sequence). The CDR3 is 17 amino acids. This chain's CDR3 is CASSFSPGTGTHQPQHF. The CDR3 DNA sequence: TGTGCCAGCAGCTTCTCCCCCGGGACAGGGACGCATCAGCCCCAGCATTTT.

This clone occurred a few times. The CDR3 DNA follows: TGTGCCAGCAGCTTAGAACAGAGCGAGCAGTACTTC. Its translation is CASSLEQSEQYF. V and J are TRBV7-9 and TRBJ2-7, with unresolved D. The CDR3 runs 12 residues. The germline V gene encodes CDR1 SEHNR and CDR2 FQNEAQ (reference sequence). Trimming pared 1 base from V and 6 bases from J, leaving 7 bases between.

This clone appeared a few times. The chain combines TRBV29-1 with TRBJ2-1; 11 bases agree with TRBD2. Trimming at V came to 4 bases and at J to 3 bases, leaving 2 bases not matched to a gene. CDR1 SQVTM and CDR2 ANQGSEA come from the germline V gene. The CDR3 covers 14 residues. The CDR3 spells CSVAGLAGYNEQFF. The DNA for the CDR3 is TGCAGCGTTGCCGGACTAGCGGGCTACAATGAGCAGTTCTTC.

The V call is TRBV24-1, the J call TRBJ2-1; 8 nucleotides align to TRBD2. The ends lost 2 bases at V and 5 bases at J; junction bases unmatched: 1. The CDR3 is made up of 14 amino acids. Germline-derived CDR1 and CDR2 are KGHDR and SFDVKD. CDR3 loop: CATSDYGGDNEQFF. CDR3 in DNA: TGTGCCACCAGTGATTACGGGGGGGACAATGAGCAGTTCTTC.

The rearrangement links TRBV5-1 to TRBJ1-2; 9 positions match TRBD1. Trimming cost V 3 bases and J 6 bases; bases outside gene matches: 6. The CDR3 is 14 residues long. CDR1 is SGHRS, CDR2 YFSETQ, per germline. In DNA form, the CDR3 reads TGCGCCAGCAGCTCGGGACAGGGATTGAATGGCTACACCTTC. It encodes CASSSGQGLNGYTF.

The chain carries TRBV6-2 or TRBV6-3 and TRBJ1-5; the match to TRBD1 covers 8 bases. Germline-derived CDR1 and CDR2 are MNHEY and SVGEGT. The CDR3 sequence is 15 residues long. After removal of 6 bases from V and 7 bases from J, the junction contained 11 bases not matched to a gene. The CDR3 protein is CASSDRTGRKQPQHF. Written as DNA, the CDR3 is TGTGCCAGCAGCGACCGGACAGGGAGAAAGCAGCCCCAGCATTTT.

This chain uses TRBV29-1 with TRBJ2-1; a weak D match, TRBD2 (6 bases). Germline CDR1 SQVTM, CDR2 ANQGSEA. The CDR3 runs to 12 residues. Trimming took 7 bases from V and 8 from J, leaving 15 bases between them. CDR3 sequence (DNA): TGCAGCGCTGGGACTTTAGGGCATGAGCAGTTCTTC. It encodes CSAGTLGHEQFF.

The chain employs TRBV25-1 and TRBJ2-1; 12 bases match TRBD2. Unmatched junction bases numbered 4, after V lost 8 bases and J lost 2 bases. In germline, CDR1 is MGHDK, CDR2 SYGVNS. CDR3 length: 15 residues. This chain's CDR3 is CASGRLAGAYNEQFF. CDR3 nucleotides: TGTGCCAGCGGGAGACTAGCGGGAGCCTACAATGAGCAGTTCTTC.

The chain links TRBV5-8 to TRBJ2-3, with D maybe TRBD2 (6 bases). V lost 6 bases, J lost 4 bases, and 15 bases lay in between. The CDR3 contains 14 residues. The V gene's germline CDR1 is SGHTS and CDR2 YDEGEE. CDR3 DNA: TGTGCCAGCACCCGGGAGCTAGCAGCAGATACGCAGTATTTT. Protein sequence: CASTRELAADTQYF.

In DNA, the CDR3 is TGTGCCAGCAGCTTTGGGCAGGGGAGCACAGATACGCAGTATTTT. Its protein product is CASSFGQGSTDTQYF. The rearrangement uses TRBV5-5 and TRBJ2-3, with D possibly being TRBD1 (6 bases). This CDR3 has 15 amino acids. Trimming left V 2 bases short and J 0 bases short, with 10 bases between. Germline V gene data show CDR1 as SGHKS and CDR2 as YYEKEE (reference sequence). Full variable domain (rest looked up from reference TRBV5-5 and TRBJ2-3): DAGVTQSPTHLIKTRGQQVTLRCSPISGHKSVSWYQQVLGQGPQFIFQYYEKEERGRGNFPDRFSARQFPNYSSELNVNALLLGDSALYLCASSFGQGSTDTQYFGPGTRLTVL.

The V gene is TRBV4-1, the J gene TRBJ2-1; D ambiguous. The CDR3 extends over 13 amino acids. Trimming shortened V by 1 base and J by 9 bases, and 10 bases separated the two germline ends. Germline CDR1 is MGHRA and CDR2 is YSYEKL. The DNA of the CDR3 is TGCGCCAGCAGCCAAGCGCTAGTGTTTGAGCAGTTCTTC. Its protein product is CASSQALVFEQFF.

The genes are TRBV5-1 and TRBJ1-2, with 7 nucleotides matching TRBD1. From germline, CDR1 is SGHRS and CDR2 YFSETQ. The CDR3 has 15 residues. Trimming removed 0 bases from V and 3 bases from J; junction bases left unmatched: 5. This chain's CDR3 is CASSLEGGAHYGYTF. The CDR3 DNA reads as TGCGCCAGCAGCTTGGAAGGGGGCGCTCACTATGGCTACACCTTC.

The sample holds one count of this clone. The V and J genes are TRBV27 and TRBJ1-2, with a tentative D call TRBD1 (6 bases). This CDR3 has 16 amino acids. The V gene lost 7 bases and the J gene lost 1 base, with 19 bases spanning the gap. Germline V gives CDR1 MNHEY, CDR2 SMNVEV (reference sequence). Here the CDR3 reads CASTLRGENRNYGYTF. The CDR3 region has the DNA TGTGCCAGCACTCTCAGGGGCGAGAACCGTAACTATGGCTACACCTTC.

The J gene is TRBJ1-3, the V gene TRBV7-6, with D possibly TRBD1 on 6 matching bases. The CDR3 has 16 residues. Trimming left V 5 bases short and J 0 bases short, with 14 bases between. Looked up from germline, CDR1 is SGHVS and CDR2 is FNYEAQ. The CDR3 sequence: CASSANRVISGNTIYF. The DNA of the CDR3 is TGTGCCAGCAGCGCCAACAGGGTAATCTCTGGAAACACCATATATTTT.

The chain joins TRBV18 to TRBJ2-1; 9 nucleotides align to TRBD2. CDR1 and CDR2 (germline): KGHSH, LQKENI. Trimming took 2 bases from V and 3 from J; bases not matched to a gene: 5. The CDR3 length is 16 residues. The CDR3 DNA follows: TGTGCCAGCTCACCATACGCGGGGGGGAACTACAATGAGCAGTTCTTC. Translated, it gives CASSPYAGGNYNEQFF.